In its sample, the clone carrying this TCR beta chain was seen a few times. Its antigen is not known. The sequencing template was cDNA reverse transcribed from extracted RNA. Repertoires were generated with immunoSEQ multiplex PCR, while TCRdb's copy carries only in-frame clones and drops some. Here the sample spans 23,000 or so clones, about 47% being singletons. The data were obtained in a study of CD8+ T cells in alopecia areata. Overall study findings and caveats: Sequence data from scalp samples additionally include resident alphabeta T cells of normal skin. The study found TCR sharing across patients less clear than in mice, possibly for HLA reasons. In lesional scalp, particularly from alopecia totalis/universalis, clonality was higher than in normal scalp.

The sorting of PBMCs gave CD4+ and CD8+ T cells. CDR3 length equals 14 residues. The V and J ends lost 2 bases and 3 bases, in that order; junction bases with no gene match: 4. From germline, CDR1 is MGHRA and CDR2 YSYEKL. The TCR was taken from a human donor with alopecia areata. Source material: NKG2D-high CD8+ T cells sorted from blood. This chain joins TRBV4-1 and TRBJ2-7, with 7 nucleotides matching TRBD1. The CDR3 here is CASSQPGQDYEQYF. In DNA form, the CDR3 reads TGCGCCAGCAGCCAACCCGGACAGGACTACGAGCAGTACTTC.